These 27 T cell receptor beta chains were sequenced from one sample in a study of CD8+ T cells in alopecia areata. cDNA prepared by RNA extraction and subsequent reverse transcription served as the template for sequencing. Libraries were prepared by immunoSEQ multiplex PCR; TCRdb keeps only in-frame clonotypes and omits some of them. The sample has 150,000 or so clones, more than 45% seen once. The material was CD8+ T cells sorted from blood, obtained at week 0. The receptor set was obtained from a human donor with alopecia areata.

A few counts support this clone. The CDR3 loop is CSVADRGSGYGYTF. CDR3 bases: TGCAGCGTTGCGGACAGGGGTTCTGGCTATGGCTACACCTTC. V gene TRBV29-1 combines with J gene TRBJ1-2; 9 nucleotides agree with TRBD1. J lost 4 bases, V lost 4 bases, and 7 bases had no gene match. The germline V gene encodes CDR1 SQVTM and CDR2 ANQGSEA. The CDR3 totals 14 residues. The full variable domain, rest sourced from reference TRBV29-1 and TRBJ1-2, is SAVISQKPSRDICQRGTSLTIQCQVDSQVTMMFWYRQQPGQSLTLIATANQGSEATYESGFVIDKFPISRPNLTFSTLTVSNMSPEDSSIYLCSVADRGSGYGYTFGSGTRLTVV.

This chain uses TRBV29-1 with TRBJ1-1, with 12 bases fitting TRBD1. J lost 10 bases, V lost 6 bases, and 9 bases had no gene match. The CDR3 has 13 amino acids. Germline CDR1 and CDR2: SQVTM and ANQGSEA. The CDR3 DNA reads TGCAGCGTCAGGGGACAGGGGGCATCAGGAGCTTTCTTT. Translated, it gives CSVRGQGASGAFF.

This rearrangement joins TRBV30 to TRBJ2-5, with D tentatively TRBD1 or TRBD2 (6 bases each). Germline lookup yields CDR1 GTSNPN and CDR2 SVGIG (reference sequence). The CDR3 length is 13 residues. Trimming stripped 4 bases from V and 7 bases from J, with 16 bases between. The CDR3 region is CAWTLGGLGTQYF. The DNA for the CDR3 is TGTGCCTGGACCCTCGGGGGCTTAGGGACCCAGTACTTC.

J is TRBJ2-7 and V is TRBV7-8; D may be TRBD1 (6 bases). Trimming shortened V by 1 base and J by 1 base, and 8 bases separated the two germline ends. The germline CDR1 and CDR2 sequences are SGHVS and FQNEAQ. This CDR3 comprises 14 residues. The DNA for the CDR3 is TGTGCCAGCAGCTTAGACGGACAGTCCTACGAGCAGTACTTC. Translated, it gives CASSLDGQSYEQYF.

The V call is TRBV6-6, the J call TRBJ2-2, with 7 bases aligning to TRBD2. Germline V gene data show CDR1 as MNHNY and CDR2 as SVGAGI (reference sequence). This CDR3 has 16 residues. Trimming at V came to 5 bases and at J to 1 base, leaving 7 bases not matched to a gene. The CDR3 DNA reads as TGTGCCAGCAGTCCCCGACTAGCAGTGAACACCGGGGAGCTGTTTTTT. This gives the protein CASSPRLAVNTGELFF.

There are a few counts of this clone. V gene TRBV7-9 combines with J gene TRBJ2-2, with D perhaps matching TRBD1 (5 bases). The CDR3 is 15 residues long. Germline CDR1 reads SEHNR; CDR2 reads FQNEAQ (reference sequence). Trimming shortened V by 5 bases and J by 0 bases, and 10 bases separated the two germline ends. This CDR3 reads CASSDPTANTGELFF. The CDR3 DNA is TGTGCCAGCAGCGACCCGACAGCGAACACCGGGGAGCTGTTTTTT.

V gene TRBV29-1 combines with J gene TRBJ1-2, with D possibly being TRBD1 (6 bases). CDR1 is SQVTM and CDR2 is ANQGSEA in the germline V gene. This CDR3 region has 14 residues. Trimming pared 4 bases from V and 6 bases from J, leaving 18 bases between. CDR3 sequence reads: CSVVFTGAFDGYTF. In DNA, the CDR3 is TGCAGCGTTGTGTTTACGGGGGCCTTTGATGGCTACACCTTC.

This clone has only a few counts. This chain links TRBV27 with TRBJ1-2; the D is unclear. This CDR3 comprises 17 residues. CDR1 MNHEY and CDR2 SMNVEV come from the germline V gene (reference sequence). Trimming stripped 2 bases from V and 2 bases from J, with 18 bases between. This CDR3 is CASSLAATPKDNYGYTF. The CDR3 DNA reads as TGTGCCAGCAGTTTAGCTGCCACCCCAAAGGACAACTATGGCTACACCTTC.

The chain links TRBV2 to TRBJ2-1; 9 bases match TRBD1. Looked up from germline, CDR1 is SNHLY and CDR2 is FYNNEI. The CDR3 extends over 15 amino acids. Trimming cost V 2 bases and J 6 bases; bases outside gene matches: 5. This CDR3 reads CASSELQTGGNEQFF. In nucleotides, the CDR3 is TGTGCCAGCAGTGAATTGCAGACAGGGGGCAATGAGCAGTTCTTC.

The CDR3 coding sequence is TGTGCCAGCAGCCAGGGCTTAGGGGAGACCCAGTACTTC. This codes for CASSQGLGETQYF. V usage is TRBV4-2 and J usage is TRBJ2-5; no clear D. This CDR3 spans 13 amino acids. Germline V gene data show CDR1 as LGHNA and CDR2 as YNFKEQ. V lost 3 bases, J lost 5 bases, and 10 bases lay in between.

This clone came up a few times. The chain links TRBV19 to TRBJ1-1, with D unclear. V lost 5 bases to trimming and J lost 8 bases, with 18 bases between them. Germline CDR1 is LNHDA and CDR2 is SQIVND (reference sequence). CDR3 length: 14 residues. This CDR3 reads CASSPTWESPEAFF. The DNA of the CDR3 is TGTGCCAGTAGTCCCACGTGGGAATCCCCCGAAGCTTTCTTT.

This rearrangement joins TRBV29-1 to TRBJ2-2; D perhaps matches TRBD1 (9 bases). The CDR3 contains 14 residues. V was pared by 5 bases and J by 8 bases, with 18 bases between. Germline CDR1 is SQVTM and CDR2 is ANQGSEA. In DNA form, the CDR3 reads TGCAGCGTTCGCGGGGGGACAGGGAAAGGGGAGCTGTTTTTT. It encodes CSVRGGTGKGELFF.

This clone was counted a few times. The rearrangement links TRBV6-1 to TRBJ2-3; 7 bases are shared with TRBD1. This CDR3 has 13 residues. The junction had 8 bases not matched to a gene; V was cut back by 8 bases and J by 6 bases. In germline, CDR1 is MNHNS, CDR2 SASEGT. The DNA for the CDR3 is TGTGCCAGCCTTAGGGGGCTCGACGATACGCAGTATTTT. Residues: CASLRGLDDTQYF.

CDR3 protein: CASSLSASYEQYF. Here the CDR3 DNA reads TGCGCCAGCAGCTTGAGCGCCTCCTACGAGCAGTACTTC. V gene TRBV5-1 combines with J gene TRBJ2-7; D remains unclear. V was trimmed by 1 base and J by 0 bases, leaving 5 bases between them. Germline V gene data show CDR1 as SGHRS and CDR2 as YFSETQ. This CDR3 has 13 amino acids.

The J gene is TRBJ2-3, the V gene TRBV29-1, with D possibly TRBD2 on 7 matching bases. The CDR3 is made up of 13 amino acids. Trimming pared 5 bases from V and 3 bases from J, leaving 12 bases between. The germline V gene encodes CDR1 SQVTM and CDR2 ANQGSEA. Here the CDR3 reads CSVSGEGTDTQYF. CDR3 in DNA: TGCAGCGTTTCAGGGGAGGGTACAGATACGCAGTATTTT.

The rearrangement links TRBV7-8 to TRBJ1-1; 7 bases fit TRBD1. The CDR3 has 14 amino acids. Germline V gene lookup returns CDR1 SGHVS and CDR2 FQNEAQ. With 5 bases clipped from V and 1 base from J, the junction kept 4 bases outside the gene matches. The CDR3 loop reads CASSDRDRNTEAFF. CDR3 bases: TGTGCCAGCAGCGACCGGGACAGGAACACTGAAGCTTTCTTT. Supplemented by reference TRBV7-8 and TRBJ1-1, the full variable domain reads GAGVSQSPRYKVAKRGQDVALRCDPISGHVSLFWYQQALGQGPEFLTYFQNEAQLDKSGLPSDRFFAERPEGSVSTLKIQRTQQEDSAVYLCASSDRDRNTEAFFGQGTRLTVV.

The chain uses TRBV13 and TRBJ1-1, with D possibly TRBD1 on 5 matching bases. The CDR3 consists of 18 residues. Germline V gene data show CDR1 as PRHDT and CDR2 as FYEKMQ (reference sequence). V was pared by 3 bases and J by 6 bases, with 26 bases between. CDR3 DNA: TGTGCCAGCAGCTTCTGGGGGACCCGGGGCAGGGAATCCCCTGAAGCTTTCTTT. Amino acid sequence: CASSFWGTRGRESPEAFF.

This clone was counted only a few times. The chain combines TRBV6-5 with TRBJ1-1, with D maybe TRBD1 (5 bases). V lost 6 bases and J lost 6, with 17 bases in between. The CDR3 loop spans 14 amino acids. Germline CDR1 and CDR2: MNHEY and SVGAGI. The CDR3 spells CASRRSGRGAEAFF. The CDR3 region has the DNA TGTGCCAGCAGACGATCCGGACGGGGCGCTGAAGCTTTCTTT.

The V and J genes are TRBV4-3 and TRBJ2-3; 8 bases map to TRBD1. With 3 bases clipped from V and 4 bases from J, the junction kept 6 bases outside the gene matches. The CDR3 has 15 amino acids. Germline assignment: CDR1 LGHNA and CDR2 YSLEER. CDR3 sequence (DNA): TGCGCCAGCAGCCAGACACCAGGGGGCCCAGATACGCAGTATTTT. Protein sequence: CASSQTPGGPDTQYF.

The CDR3 nucleotides are TGCAGCGTTGGGTCCTTAAGCTCCTACAATGAGCAGTTCTTC. This sequence encodes CSVGSLSSYNEQFF. V gene TRBV29-1 combines with J gene TRBJ2-1; D is unclear. Germline V lookup: CDR1 SQVTM, CDR2 ANQGSEA. Trimming took off 4 bases at V and 0 bases at J, with 10 bases between the two ends. The CDR3 length is 14 residues.

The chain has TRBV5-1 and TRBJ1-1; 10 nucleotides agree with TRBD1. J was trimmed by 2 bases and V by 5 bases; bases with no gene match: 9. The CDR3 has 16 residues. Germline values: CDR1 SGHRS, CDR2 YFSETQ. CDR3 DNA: TGCGCCAGCAGATCCCGACAGGGGGCGGACAACACTGAAGCTTTCTTT. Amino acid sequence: CASRSRQGADNTEAFF.

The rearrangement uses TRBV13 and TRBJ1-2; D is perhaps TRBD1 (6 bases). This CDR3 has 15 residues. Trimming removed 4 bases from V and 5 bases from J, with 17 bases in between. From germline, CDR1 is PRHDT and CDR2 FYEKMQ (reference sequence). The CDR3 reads CASSSRGQLIYGYTF. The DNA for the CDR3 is TGTGCCAGCAGCTCCCGCGGACAGCTGATTTATGGCTACACCTTC.

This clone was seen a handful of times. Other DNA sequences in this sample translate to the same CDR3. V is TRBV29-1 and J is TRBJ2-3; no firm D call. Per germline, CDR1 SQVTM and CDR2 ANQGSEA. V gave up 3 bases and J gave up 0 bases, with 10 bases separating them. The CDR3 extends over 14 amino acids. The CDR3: CSVEGGSSTDTQYF. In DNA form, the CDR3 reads TGCAGCGTTGAGGGCGGATCTAGCACAGATACGCAGTATTTT.

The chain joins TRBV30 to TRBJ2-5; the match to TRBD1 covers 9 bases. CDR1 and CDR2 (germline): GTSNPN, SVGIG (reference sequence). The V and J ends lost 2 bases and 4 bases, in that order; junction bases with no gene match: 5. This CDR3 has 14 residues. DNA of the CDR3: TGTGCCTGGAGTCTGACAGGGGGTGGAGAGACCCAGTACTTC. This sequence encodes CAWSLTGGGETQYF. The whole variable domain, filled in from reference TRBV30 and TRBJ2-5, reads SQTIHQWPATLVQPVGSPLSLECTVEGTSNPNLYWYRQAAGRGLQLLFYSVGIGQISSEVPQNLSASRPQDRQFILSSKKLLLSDSGFYLCAWSLTGGGETQYFGPGTRLLVL.

This CDR3 reads CASSSQTRETQYF. The CDR3 DNA is TGCGCCAGCAGCTCCCAAACCCGGGAGACCCAGTACTTC. V and J are TRBV4-3 and TRBJ2-5; D remains unclear. V lost 5 bases and J 5 bases, leaving 12 bases between the germline ends. Per the germline V gene, CDR1 is LGHNA and CDR2 is YSLEER. The CDR3 covers 13 residues.

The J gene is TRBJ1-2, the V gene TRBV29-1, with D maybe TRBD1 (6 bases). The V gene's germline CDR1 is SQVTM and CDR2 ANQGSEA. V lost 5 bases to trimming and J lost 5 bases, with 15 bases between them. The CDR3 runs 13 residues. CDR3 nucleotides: TGCAGCGTTATCCAACAGGGTCCATATGGCTACACCTTC. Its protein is CSVIQQGPYGYTF.

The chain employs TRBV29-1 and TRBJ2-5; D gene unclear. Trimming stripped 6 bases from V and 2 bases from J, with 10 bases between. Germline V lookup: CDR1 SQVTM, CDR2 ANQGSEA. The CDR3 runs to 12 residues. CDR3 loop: CSVIGYQETQYF. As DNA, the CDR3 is TGCAGCGTAATCGGGTATCAAGAGACCCAGTACTTC.